The rows below give T cell receptor beta chains drawn from one sample of a study of shared clonotypes between healthy human individuals. Repertoires were generated with immunoSEQ multiplex PCR, while TCRdb's copy carries only in-frame clones and drops some. The top ten hold 0.35% to 0.5% of the sample, which has approximately 2.1 million clones, over 90% seen once. Sample: naive CD4+ T cells from PBMCs. The receptors stem from a young man in good health. Some clones in this sample may be carry-over from other donors' samples. Each CDR3 is given with its conserved first and last residue. The D gene is left open where the match is weak. For some rows the clone size is stated as once, few or many, or as a class when expanded; others skip it.

clone size	D gene	V gene	J gene	CDR3 length	CDR3 DNA	CDR3 protein
NA	NA	TRBV5-8	TRBJ2-5	14	TGTGCCAGCAGTACTGGACAGCCCCAAGAGACCCAGTACTTC	CASSTGQPQETQYF
NA	NA	TRBV18	TRBJ1-2	17	TGTGCCAGCTCCTCAAGAAGCGACAGGAGCTTTAACTATGGCTACACCTTC	CASSSRSDRSFNYGYTF
once	TRBD1	TRBV29-1	TRBJ1-1	12	TGCGGCGGTTCGACAGGGTCGACTGAAGCTTTCTTT	CGGSTGSTEAFF
NA	NA	TRBV27	TRBJ2-1	17	TGTGCCAGCAGTCCCGGGTGGGGGCTGAGCTCCTACAATGAGCAGTTCTTC	CASSPGWGLSSYNEQFF
NA	NA	TRBV6-5	TRBJ1-4	15	TGTGCCAGCAGTTACTCGGGGGACGGAGATGAAAAACTGTTTTTT	CASSYSGDGDEKLFF
NA	TRBD2	TRBV2	TRBJ2-1	15	TGTGCCAGCAGCCCACTAGCGGGGAAGCACAATGAGCAGTTCTTC	CASSPLAGKHNEQFF
NA	NA	TRBV19	TRBJ2-2	16	TGTGCCAGTAACCCCACAGCGGGCGCTCACACCGGGGAGCTGTTTTTT	CASNPTAGAHTGELFF
NA	TRBD1	TRBV9	TRBJ1-5	15	TGTGCCAGCAGCGTAGGGACAGGGACCAATCAGCCCCAGCATTTT	CASSVGTGTNQPQHF
NA	NA	TRBV28	TRBJ2-3	15	TGTGCCAGCAGTTCAACCTACGAAGGCACAGATACGCAGTATTTT	CASSSTYEGTDTQYF
NA	NA	TRBV29-1	TRBJ2-1	14	TGCAGCGTTGAAGATGTCCGGGCGTACAATGAGCAGTTCTTC	CSVEDVRAYNEQFF
once	NA	TRBV5-4	TRBJ1-5	16	TGTGCCAGCAGCTTGGATCCCGGGAGAGTTGATCAGCCCCAGCATTTT	CASSLDPGRVDQPQHF
NA	TRBD1	TRBV5-6	TRBJ2-4	15	TGTGCCAGCAGCTTCGGGACAGTGGGCAAAAACATTCAGTACTTC	CASSFGTVGKNIQYF
NA	NA	TRBV5-8	TRBJ2-1	11	TGTGCCAGCAGCGGTCTACCCAAGCAGTTCTTC	CASSGLPKQFF
once	NA	TRBV6-6	TRBJ2-7	15	TGTGCCAGCAGTTACGTAAATCCTTTTATCTACGAGCAGTACTTC	CASSYVNPFIYEQYF
once	NA	TRBV6-6	TRBJ2-7	15	TGTGCCAGCAGCCCCGTGGGGTTGGGCGCCTACGAGCAGTACTTC	CASSPVGLGAYEQYF
once	NA	TRBV19	TRBJ2-7	16	TGTGCCAGTAGTATAGTCGGCGGGACAGAACCCTACGAGCAGTACTTC	CASSIVGGTEPYEQYF
NA	TRBD1	TRBV28	TRBJ1-4	15	TGTGCCAGCAGTGCCACAGGGGGACTTAGGGAAAAACTGTTTTTT	CASSATGGLREKLFF
NA	NA	TRBV7-9	TRBJ1-4	15	TGTGCCAGCAGCTTAGGGGGGAGCCAAAATGAAAAACTGTTTTTT	CASSLGGSQNEKLFF
NA	NA	TRBV25-1	TRBJ2-7	13	TGTGCCAGCAGTGTTGCCGGATCTTACGAGCAGTACTTC	CASSVAGSYEQYF
NA	TRBD2	TRBV28	TRBJ2-5	14	TGTGCCAGCAGTTTACTGGGACTAGTCAACACCCAGTACTTC	CASSLLGLVNTQYF
NA	TRBD1	TRBV14	TRBJ2-7	17	TGTGCCAGCAGCCCGGGACAGGGGTGGTCGTCCAGCTACGAGCAGTACTTC	CASSPGQGWSSSYEQYF
NA	TRBD1	TRBV5-1	TRBJ2-2	17	TGCGCCAGCAGCAACTACATCAGGACAGGGAACACCGGGGAGCTGTTTTTT	CASSNYIRTGNTGELFF
NA	NA	TRBV5-4	TRBJ1-3	14	TGTGCCAGCAGCCCTGGGGGGGCTGGAAACACCATATATTTT	CASSPGGAGNTIYF
NA	NA	TRBV4-1	TRBJ2-7	15	TGCGCCAGCAGCCAAGATTCCGGGAGTTGGAACGAGCAGTACTTC	CASSQDSGSWNEQYF
NA	TRBD2	TRBV29-1	TRBJ2-1	14	TGCAGCGGCTTAGCGGGAGTGTCCTACAATGAGCAGTTCTTC	CSGLAGVSYNEQFF
NA	NA	TRBV11-1	TRBJ2-2	14	TGTGCCAGCAGCCGGTTAAAAAGCACCGGGGAGCTGTTTTTT	CASSRLKSTGELFF